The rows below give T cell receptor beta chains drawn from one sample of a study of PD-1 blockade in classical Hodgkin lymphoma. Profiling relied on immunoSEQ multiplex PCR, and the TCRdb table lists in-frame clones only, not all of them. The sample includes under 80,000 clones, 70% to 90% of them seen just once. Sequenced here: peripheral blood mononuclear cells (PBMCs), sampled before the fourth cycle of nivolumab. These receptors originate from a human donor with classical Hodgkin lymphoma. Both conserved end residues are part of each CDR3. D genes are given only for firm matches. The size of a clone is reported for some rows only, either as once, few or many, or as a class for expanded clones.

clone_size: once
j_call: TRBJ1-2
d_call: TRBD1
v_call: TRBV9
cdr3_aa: CASSVATGGNYTF
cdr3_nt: TGTGCCAGCAGCGTAGCTACAGGGGGAAACTACACCTTC

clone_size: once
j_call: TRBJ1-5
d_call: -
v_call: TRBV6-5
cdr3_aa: CASSSGWDNQPQHF
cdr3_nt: TGTGCCAGCAGTTCGGGGTGGGACAATCAGCCCCAGCATTTT

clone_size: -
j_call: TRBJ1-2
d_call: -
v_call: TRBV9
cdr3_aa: CASSGGVPGHYGYTF
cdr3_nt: TGTGCCAGCAGCGGGGGGGTACCCGGTCACTATGGCTACACCTTC

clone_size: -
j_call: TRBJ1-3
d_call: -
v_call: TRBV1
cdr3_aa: CTSSRQGHGDQSGNTIYF
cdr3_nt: TGCACCAGCAGTCGACAGGGGCACGGTGACCAATCTGGAAACACCATATATTTT

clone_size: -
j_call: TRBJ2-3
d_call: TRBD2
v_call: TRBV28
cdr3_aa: CASNKLGLAENTDTQYF
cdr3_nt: TGTGCCAGCAACAAATTAGGGCTAGCGGAGAACACAGATACGCAGTATTTT

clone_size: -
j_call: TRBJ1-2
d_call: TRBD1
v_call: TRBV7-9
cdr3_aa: CASRLSGGNGYTF
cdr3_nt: TGTGCCAGCAGACTCTCAGGGGGCAATGGCTACACCTTC

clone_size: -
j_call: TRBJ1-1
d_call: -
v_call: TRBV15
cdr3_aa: CATRVDSITEAFF
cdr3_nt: TGTGCCACGAGAGTGGACTCAATCACTGAAGCTTTCTTT

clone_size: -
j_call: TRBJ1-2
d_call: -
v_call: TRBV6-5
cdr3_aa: CASSYMLGPLSGYTF
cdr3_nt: TGTGCCAGCAGTTACATGCTCGGGCCTCTATCGGGCTACACCTTC

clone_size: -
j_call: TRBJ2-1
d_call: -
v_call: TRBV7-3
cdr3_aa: CASSGSRGNEQFF
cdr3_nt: TGTGCCAGCTCGGGGTCCCGGGGAAATGAGCAGTTCTTC

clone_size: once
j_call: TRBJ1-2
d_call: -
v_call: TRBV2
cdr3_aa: CATKQTPLGLGYTF
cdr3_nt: TGTGCCACCAAACAAACCCCACTGGGCCTTGGCTACACCTTC

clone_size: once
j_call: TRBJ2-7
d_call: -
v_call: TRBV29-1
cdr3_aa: CSGGHSRLPKPYEQYF
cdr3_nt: TGCAGCGGAGGACATTCCCGACTTCCCAAGCCCTACGAGCAGTACTTC

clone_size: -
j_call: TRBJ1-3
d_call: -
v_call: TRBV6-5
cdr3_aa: CASRGPPVENTIYF
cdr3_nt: TGTGCCAGCAGGGGCCCTCCGGTGGAAAACACCATATATTTT

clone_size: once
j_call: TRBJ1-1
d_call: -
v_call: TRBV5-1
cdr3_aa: CASSLEGHPNTEAFF
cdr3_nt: TGCGCCAGCAGCTTGGAGGGACACCCGAACACTGAAGCTTTCTTT

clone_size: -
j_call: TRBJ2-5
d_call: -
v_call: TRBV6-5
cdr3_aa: CASSYQNSGGETQYF
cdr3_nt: TGTGCCAGCAGTTATCAGAACTCGGGTGGAGAGACCCAGTACTTC

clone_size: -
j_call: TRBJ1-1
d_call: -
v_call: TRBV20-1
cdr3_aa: CSVETEAFF
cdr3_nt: TGCAGTGTAGAGACTGAAGCTTTCTTT

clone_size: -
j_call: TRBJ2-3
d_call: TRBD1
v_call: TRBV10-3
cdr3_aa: CAINSGVTGQGILPDTQYF
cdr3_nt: TGTGCCATCAACAGCGGGGTGACGGGACAGGGTATCCTCCCAGATACGCAGTATTTT

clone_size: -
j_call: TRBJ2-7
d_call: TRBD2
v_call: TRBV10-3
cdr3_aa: CAISGRLAGNEQYF
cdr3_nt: TGTGCCATCAGTGGGCGGCTAGCGGGGAATGAGCAGTACTTC

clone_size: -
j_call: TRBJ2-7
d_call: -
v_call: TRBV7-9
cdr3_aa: CASSLAPPQGGRVYKQYF
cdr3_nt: TGTGCCAGCAGCTTAGCGCCCCCACAGGGTGGGAGAGTCTACAAGCAGTACTTC

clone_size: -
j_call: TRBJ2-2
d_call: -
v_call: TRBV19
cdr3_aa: CASSIPWGTGELFF
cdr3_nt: TGTGCCAGTAGTATCCCCTGGGGGACCGGGGAGCTGTTTTTT

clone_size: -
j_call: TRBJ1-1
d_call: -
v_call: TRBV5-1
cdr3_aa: CASSPQGRSPATEAFF
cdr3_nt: TGCGCCAGCAGCCCCCAGGGGAGAAGTCCAGCCACTGAAGCTTTCTTT

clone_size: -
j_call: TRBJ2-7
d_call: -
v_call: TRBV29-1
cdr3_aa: CSVGRGGYEQYF
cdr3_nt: TGCAGCGTTGGCAGAGGAGGCTACGAGCAGTACTTC

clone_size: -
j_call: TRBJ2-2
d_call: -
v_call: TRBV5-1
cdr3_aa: CASSLSAGVTGELFF
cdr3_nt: TGCGCCAGCAGCTTGTCAGCAGGGGTTACCGGGGAGCTGTTTTTT

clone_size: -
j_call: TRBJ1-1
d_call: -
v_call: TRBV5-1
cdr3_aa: CASSLGGMGTEAFF
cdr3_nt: TGCGCCAGCAGCTTGGGTGGGATGGGGACTGAAGCTTTCTTT

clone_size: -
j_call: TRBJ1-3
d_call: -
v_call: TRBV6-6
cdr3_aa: CASSYPGEGNTIYF
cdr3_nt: TGTGCCAGCAGTTACCCAGGGGAAGGAAACACCATATATTTT

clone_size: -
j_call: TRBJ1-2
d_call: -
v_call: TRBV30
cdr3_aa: CAWTLRRGLYGYTF
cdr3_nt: TGTGCCTGGACCCTCCGCAGGGGACTCTATGGCTACACCTTC

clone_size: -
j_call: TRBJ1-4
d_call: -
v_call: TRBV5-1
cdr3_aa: CASSLEGFGEKLFF
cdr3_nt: TGCGCCAGCAGCTTGGAGGGGTTCGGTGAAAAACTGTTTTTT

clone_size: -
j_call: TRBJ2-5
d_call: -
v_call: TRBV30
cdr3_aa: CAWSQEETQYF
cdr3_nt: TGTGCCTGGAGCCAAGAAGAGACCCAGTACTTC

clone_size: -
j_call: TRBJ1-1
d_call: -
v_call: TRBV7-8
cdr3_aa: CASSLEVRQAEAFF
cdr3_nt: TGTGCCAGCAGCTTAGAGGTTAGGCAGGCTGAAGCTTTCTTT

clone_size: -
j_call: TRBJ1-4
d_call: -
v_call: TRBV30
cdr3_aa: CAWSPPTQTRTKLFF
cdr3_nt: TGTGCCTGGAGTCCCCCGACCCAAACGCGGACAAAACTGTTTTTT

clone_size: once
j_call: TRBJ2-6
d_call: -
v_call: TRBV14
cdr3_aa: CASSPRGRGGSGANVLTF
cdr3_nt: TGTGCCAGCAGCCCCAGGGGCAGGGGAGGCTCTGGGGCCAACGTCCTGACTTTC

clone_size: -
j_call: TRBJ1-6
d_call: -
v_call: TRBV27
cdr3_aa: CASSGSSYNSPLHF
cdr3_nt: TGTGCCAGCAGCGGGAGCTCCTATAATTCACCCCTCCACTTT

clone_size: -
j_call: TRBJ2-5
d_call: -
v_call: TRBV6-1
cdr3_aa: CASRSRDFKETQYF
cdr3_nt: TGTGCCAGCAGAAGCCGGGACTTTAAAGAGACCCAGTACTTC

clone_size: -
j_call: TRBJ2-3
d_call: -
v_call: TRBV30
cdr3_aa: CAWSRAGSDTDTQYF
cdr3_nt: TGTGCCTGGAGTCGGGCAGGGTCTGACACAGATACGCAGTATTTT

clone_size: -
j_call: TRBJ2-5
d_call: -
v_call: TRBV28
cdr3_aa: CASSFIGHLQETQYF
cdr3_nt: TGTGCCAGCAGTTTCATAGGACACCTCCAAGAGACCCAGTACTTC

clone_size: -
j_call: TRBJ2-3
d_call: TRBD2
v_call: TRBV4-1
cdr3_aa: CASSRYQAPRGGEDTQYF
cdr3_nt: TGCGCCAGCAGCCGATATCAGGCGCCTCGGGGGGGAGAAGATACGCAGTATTTT

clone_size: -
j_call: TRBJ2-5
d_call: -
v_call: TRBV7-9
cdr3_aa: CASSLRLDQETQYF
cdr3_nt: TGTGCCAGCAGCTTGCGACTAGATCAAGAGACCCAGTACTTC

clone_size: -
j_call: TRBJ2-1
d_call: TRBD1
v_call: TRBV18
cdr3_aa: CASSSGTGRSNEQFF
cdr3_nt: TGTGCCAGCTCATCCGGGACAGGGAGGTCCAATGAGCAGTTCTTC

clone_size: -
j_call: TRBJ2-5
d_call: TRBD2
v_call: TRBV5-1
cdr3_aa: CASSLVAGGQETQYF
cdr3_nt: TGCGCCAGCAGCTTGGTAGCGGGGGGGCAAGAGACCCAGTACTTC

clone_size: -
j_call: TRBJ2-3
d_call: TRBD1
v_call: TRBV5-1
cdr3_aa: CASSLQRTGSTDTQYF
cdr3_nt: TGCGCCAGCAGCTTGCAGAGGACAGGTAGCACAGATACGCAGTATTTT

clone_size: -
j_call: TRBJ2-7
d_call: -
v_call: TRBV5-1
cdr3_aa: CATTSGSSKVQYF
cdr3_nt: TGCGCCACCACCAGCGGCAGTTCCAAGGTTCAGTACTTC

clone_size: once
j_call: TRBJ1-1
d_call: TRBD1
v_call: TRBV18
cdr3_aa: CASSPGQPQNTEAFF
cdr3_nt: TGTGCCAGCTCACCGGGACAGCCGCAGAACACTGAAGCTTTCTTT

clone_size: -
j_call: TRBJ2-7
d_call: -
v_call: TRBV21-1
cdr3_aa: CASSKEPGEQYF
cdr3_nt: TGTGCCAGCAGCAAGGAGCCGGGGGAGCAGTACTTC

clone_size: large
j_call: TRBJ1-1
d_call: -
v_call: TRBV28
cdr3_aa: CAIENLGFTEAFF
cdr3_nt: TGTGCCATCGAGAATTTGGGCTTCACTGAAGCTTTCTTT

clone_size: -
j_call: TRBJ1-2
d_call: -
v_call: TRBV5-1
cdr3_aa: CASSLGQTGYTF
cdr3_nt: TGCGCCAGCAGCCTCGGCCAGACTGGCTACACCTTC

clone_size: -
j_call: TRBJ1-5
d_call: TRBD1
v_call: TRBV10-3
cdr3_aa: CAISETEGAARNQPQHF
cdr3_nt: TGTGCCATCAGTGAGACGGAGGGGGCGGCTCGGAATCAGCCCCAGCATTTT

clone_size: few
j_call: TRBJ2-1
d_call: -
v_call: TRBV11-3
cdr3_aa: CASSPALVPNEQFF
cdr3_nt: TGTGCCAGCAGCCCGGCCCTAGTCCCCAATGAGCAGTTCTTC

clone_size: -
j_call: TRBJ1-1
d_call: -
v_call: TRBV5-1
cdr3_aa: CASSLSWVGQKAFF
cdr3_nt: TGCGCCAGCAGCTTGTCTTGGGTTGGGCAGAAAGCTTTCTTT

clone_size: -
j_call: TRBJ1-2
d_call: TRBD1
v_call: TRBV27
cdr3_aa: CASSRDSNLYGYTF
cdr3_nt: TGTGCCAGCAGTAGGGACAGCAATCTCTATGGCTACACCTTC

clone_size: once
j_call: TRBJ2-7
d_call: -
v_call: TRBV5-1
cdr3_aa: CASSLQGTYEQYF
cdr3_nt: TGCGCCAGCAGCTTGCAGGGAACCTACGAGCAGTACTTC

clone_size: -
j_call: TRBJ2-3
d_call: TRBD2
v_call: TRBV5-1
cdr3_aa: CASTGGNTDTQYF
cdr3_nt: TGCGCCAGCACGGGGGGTAACACAGATACGCAGTATTTT

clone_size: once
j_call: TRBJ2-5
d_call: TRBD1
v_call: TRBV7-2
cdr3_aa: CASSLDRGIGETQYF
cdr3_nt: TGTGCCAGCAGCTTAGACAGGGGGATAGGGGAGACCCAGTACTTC

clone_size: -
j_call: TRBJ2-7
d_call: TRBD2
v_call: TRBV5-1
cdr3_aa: CASSLEGLATYEQYF
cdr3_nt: TGCGCCAGCAGCTTGGAGGGACTAGCCACCTACGAGCAGTACTTC

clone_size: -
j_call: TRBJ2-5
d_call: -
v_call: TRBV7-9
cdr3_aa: CASSSPWLEGETQYF
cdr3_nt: TGTGCCAGCAGCTCGCCGTGGCTAGAAGGAGAGACCCAGTACTTC

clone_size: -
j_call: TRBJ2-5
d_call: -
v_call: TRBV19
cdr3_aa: CASSISVFETQYF
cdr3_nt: TGTGCCAGTAGTATATCGGTGTTTGAGACCCAGTACTTC

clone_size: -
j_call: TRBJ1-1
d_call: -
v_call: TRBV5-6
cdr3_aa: CASSRTVNTEAFF
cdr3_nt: TGTGCCAGCAGCCGGACAGTGAACACTGAAGCTTTCTTT

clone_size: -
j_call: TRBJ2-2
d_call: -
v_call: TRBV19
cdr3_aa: CASSIQDSTGELFF
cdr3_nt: TGTGCCAGTAGTATTCAAGACAGTACCGGGGAGCTGTTTTTT

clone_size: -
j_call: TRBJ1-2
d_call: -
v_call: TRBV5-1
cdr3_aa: CASSLYRGDGYTF
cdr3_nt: TGCGCCAGCAGCTTGTATAGGGGGGATGGCTACACCTTC

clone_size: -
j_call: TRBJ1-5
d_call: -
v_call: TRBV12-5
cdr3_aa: CASAPRVSNQPQHF
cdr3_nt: TGTGCTAGTGCCCCCCGGGTCTCAAATCAGCCCCAGCATTTT